This T cell receptor beta chain was identified in a study of T cell changes during pregnancy in multiple sclerosis. Profiling relied on immunoSEQ multiplex PCR, and the TCRdb table lists in-frame clones only, not all of them. The data contain around 92,000 clones, 94% of them seen just once; the ten biggest clones take up about 2%. The CDR3 covers 13 residues. The germline CDR1 and CDR2 sequences are SGHAT and FQDESV (reference sequence). J lost 7 bases, V lost 4 bases, and 6 bases had no gene match. This TCR was sampled from a female donor with multiple sclerosis, enrolled in a pregnancy study. This specimen consisted of peripheral blood, obtained in the third trimester of pregnancy. The J gene is TRBJ2-7, the V gene TRBV11-1, with 8 positions matching TRBD2. CDR3 in amino acids: CASSSGLAGEQYF. The CDR3 nucleotides are TGTGCCAGCAGCTCCGGACTAGCTGGGGAGCAGTACTTC.